This TCR beta chain was obtained from a study of technical replicates of blood from a handful of donors. Sequencing was performed with immunoSEQ multiplex PCR; in TCRdb, only in-frame clones are kept and a portion is missing. Of under 95,000 clones listed, roughly 94% were seen once; the top ten hold 0.25%. V was pared by 11 bases and J by 5 bases, with 8 bases of the junction left unmatched. CDR1 MNHNS and CDR2 SASEGT come from the germline V gene. The length of the CDR3 is 14 residues. The receptor comes from a human donor in good health. The sequencing input was T cells isolated from PBMCs. The rearrangement uses TRBV6-1 and TRBJ2-2; 10 bases are shared with TRBD2. In DNA form, the CDR3 reads TGTGCCGCCGGGGTAGCGGGGGGAACCGGGGAGCTGTTTTTT. It translates to CAAGVAGGTGELFF.